This TCR beta chain is from a study of T-cell memory formation after mild COVID-19. The table lists this clonotype with many counts. Its antigen is not identified. TCRdb re-called the 5' RACE reads through MiXCR, storing one row per CDR3 protein. The table has under 300,000 distinct CDR3 sequences, 7.5% to 9.5% seen once. Overall study results and limits: CD4/CD8 balance characterized clones contracting day 15 to 85, and CD4+ skew characterized later expanders. Researchers report contracting CD4+ clones mostly in CM and EM, with CD8+ clones in EMRA.

Between the trimmed V and J ends, which lost 1 base and 4 bases, there was a span of 16 bases. This CDR3 has 15 amino acids. Germline CDR1 reads DFQATT; CDR2 reads SNEGSKA (reference sequence). The sample was PBMCs or a T cell subset sorted from them (not recorded which). The gene calls are TRBV20-1 and TRBJ1-2, with D unresolved. The TCR originated in a young man who had mild COVID-19 (a few samples of this study predate the infection). Cell type and time point are not known. CDR3 DNA: TGCAGTGCTAGAGTCCCACCGGACTCCGGCTATGGCTACACCTTC. Encoded protein: CSARVPPDSGYGYTF.